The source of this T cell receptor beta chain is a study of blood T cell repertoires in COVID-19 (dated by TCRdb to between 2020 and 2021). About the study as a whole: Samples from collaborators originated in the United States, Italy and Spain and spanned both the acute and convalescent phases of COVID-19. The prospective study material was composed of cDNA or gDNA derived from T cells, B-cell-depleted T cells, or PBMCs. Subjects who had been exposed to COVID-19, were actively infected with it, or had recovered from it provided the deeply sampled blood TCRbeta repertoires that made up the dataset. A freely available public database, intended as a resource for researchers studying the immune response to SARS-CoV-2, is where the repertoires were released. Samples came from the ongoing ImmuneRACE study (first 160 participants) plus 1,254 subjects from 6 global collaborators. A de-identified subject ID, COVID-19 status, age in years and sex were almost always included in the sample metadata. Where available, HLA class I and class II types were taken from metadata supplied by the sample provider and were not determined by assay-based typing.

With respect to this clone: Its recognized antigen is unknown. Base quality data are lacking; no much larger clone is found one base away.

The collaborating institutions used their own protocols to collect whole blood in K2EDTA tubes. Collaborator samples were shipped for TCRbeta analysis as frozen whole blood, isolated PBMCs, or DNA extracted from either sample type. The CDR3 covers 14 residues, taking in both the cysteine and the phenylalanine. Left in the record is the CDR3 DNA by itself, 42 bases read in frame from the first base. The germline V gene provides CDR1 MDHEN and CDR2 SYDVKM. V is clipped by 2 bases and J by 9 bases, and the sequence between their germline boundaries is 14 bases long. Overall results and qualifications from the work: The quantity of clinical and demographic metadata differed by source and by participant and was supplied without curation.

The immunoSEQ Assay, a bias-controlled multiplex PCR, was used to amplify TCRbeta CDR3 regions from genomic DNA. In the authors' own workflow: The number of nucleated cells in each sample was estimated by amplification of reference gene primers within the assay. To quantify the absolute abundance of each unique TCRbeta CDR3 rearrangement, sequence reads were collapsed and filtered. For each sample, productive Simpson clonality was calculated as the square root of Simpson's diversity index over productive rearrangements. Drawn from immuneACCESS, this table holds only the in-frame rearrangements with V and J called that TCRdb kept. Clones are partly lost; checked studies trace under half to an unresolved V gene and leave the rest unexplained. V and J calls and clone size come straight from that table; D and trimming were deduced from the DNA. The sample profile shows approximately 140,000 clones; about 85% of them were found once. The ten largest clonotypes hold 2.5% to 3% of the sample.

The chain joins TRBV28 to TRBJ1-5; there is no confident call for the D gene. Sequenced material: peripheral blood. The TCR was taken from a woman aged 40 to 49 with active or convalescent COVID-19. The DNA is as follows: TGTGCCAGCAGTTTACCGGTCGTCGGAGGGCCCCAGCATTTT. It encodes CASSLPVVGGPQHF.